This T cell receptor (beta chain) was obtained from a study of cytomegalovirus exposure and HLA in healthy donors. Across the whole study: Of several hundred genotyped donors, about 81% grouped in the Caucasian-associated ancestry cluster.

Use of 60 Vbeta and 13 Jbeta primers characterized the PCR. The protocol was immunoSEQ multiplex PCR, while the TCRdb copy is restricted to in-frame clones and leaves out a portion. The sample includes more than 90,000 clones, around 78% of them seen just once. Study-wide results and limits: As a later analysis revealed, most CMV-associated TCR beta chains appeared HLA-restricted.

On this clone itself: Its antigen is undetermined.

This clonotype originated in a man between 25 and 39 years old in good health and CMV-seronegative. The sample taken for sequencing was PBMCs.

CDR3 sequence: CAISPGQMMNTEAFF. The CDR3 nucleotides are TGTGCCATCAGTCCGGGACAGATGATGAACACTGAAGCTTTCTTT. The chain employs TRBV10-3 and TRBJ1-1, with 7 bases matching TRBD1. The CDR3 extends over 15 amino acids. The V and J ends lost 5 bases and 0 bases, in that order; junction bases with no gene match: 6. Germline V lookup: CDR1 ENHRY, CDR2 SYGVKD.